The 9 T cell receptor beta chains reported below all come from one sample, sequenced in a study of CD4 T cells in relation to SARS-CoV-2 and coronaviruses. TCRdb's copy holds only in-frame clones and misses some; the assay was immunoSEQ multiplex PCR. The data hold around 11,000 clones, with roughly three quarters observed a single time. CD4+ T cells from unexposed donors were obtained before the COVID-19 pandemic (2011-2018). Isolation of CD4+ T cells took place after less than 11 days in culture. What these receptors recognize is not known. The sample consisted of CD4+ T cells from PBMCs, cultured in vitro. These receptors were taken from a human donor in good health.

The chain has TRBV28 and TRBJ1-2; 7 bases match TRBD1. Germline CDR1 is MDHEN and CDR2 is SYDVKM. Trimming cost V 6 bases and J 0 bases; bases outside gene matches: 4. This CDR3 spans 14 amino acids. CDR3 nucleotide sequence: TGTGCCAGCAGACAGGGGTTGGCTAACTATGGCTACACCTTC. Amino acid sequence: CASRQGLANYGYTF.

This clone has just a few counts. J is TRBJ2-1 and V is TRBV9; perhaps TRBD1 as D (5 bases). Trimming took 0 bases from V and 10 from J, leaving 11 bases between them. CDR1 SGDLS and CDR2 YYNGEE come from the germline V gene. This CDR3 has 13 residues. The CDR3 reads CASSVESQGEQFF. CDR3 nucleotide sequence: TGTGCCAGCAGCGTAGAGTCCCAGGGCGAGCAGTTCTTC. Variable domain in full (rest from reference TRBV9 and TRBJ2-1): DSGVTQTPKHLITATGQRVTLRCSPRSGDLSVYWYQQSLDQGLQFLIQYYNGEERAKGNILERFSAQQFPDLHSELNLSSLELGDSALYFCASSVESQGEQFFGPGTRLTVL.

The chain carries TRBV29-1 and TRBJ2-3, with D perhaps matching TRBD1 or TRBD2 (5 bases each). Looked up from germline, CDR1 is SQVTM and CDR2 is ANQGSEA. Trimming removed 7 bases at V and 0 bases at J, with 14 bases between. The CDR3 covers 14 residues. The CDR3 sequence: CSAKGTSSTDTQYF. The CDR3 DNA reads TGCAGCGCCAAGGGGACGAGTAGCACAGATACGCAGTATTTT.

The CDR3 spells CASSYDLKNSLPWGYTF. As DNA, the CDR3 is TGTGCCAGCAGTTACGACCTGAAGAACAGCCTCCCTTGGGGCTACACCTTC. The chain is built from TRBV6-2 or TRBV6-3 and TRBJ1-2; D unresolved. V dropped 2 bases and J dropped 8 bases, with 24 bases sitting between them. The CDR3 sequence is 17 residues long. The germline gives CDR1 MNHEY, CDR2 SVGEGT.

The chain uses TRBV11-2 and TRBJ1-5, with 9 positions matching TRBD1. CDR1 and CDR2 from the germline V gene are SGHAT and FQNNGV. V trimming: 4 bases; J trimming: 6 bases; junction bases outside the gene matches: 7. This CDR3 contains 15 residues. CDR3 region: CASSSGTGRGQPQHF. The CDR3 coding sequence is TGTGCCAGCAGCTCCGGGACAGGGCGCGGTCAGCCCCAGCATTTT. Based on the CDR3 plus reference TRBV11-2 and TRBJ1-5, the full variable domain is EAGVAQSPRYKIIEKRQSVAFWCNPISGHATLYWYQQILGQGPKLLIQFQNNGVVDDSQLPKDRFSAERLKGVDSTLKIQPAKLEDSAVYLCASSSGTGRGQPQHFGDGTRLSIL.

The V and J genes are TRBV6-2 or TRBV6-3 and TRBJ1-4; D ambiguous. The CDR3 consists of 16 residues. V was trimmed by 0 bases and J by 0 bases, leaving 8 bases between them. Germline CDR1 is MNHEY and CDR2 is SVGEGT. This CDR3 reads CASSYSIRTTNEKLFF. CDR3 in DNA: TGTGCCAGCAGTTACTCGATACGGACAACTAATGAAAAACTGTTTTTT.

The chain joins TRBV12-3 or TRBV12-4 to TRBJ2-1; no clear D gene. CDR3 length equals 11 residues. Trimming shortened V by 5 bases and J by 12 bases, and 11 bases separated the two germline ends. This chain's CDR3 is CASSPDFLQFF. The CDR3 coding sequence is TGTGCCAGCAGTCCCGATTTCTTGCAGTTCTTC.

This clone occurred a few times. The J gene is TRBJ2-7, the V gene TRBV6-5; maybe TRBD2 (6 bases). CDR3 length: 14 amino acids. V lost 2 bases and J 4 bases, leaving 12 bases between the germline ends. The germline gives CDR1 MNHEY, CDR2 SVGAGI. The CDR3 nucleotides read TGTGCCAGCAGTTACGCGGGTGGAGGGTACGAGCAGTACTTC. It specifies CASSYAGGGYEQYF.

The genes are TRBV7-9 and TRBJ2-2, with 7 bases aligning to TRBD1. The CDR3 is 16 amino acids. With V trimmed by 0 bases and J by 2 bases, 3 bases remained unmatched. The germline V gene has CDR1 SEHNR and CDR2 FQNEAQ (reference sequence). In nucleotides, the CDR3 is TGTGCCAGCAGCTTAGCATACAGGGGAAACACCGGGGAGCTGTTTTTT. Translating gives CASSLAYRGNTGELFF.